This record concerns one T cell receptor (beta chain) sequence. This clonotype has only a few counts. This clone's antigen is unknown. Base qualities were left out, and no much larger clone turns up one base away. V is shortened by 4 bases, J by 4 bases, and the region joining them spans 13 bases. Per the germline V gene, LGHNA is the CDR1 and YSLEER is the CDR2. There are 14 amino acids in the CDR3, from cysteine to phenylalanine inclusive. Here the CDR3 DNA is all that survives: 42 bases in frame from base 1. These data come from a study of patients and donors after allogeneic stem cell transplantation (dated by TCRdb to the early 2020s). Libraries were made using RT-PCR. The sequencer listed for this sample is NextSeq 550. TCRdb itself trimmed the public reads at Q25 with fastp, ran MiXCR and retained productive beta chains. Under each unique CDR3 protein, matching rows form one entry showing the most common genes and DNA. The sample profile shows about 960,000 distinct CDR3 sequences; about a sixth of them were found once. Around 6% of the sample goes to the ten largest clones.

Specimen: blood, either unsorted or a sorted T cell fraction (not recorded which). This receptor was taken from a human donor who was either an allogeneic HSCT recipient or a stem cell or donor lymphocyte infusion donor (not recorded which). It is not recorded whose cells these are; they may come from a transplant donor. Rearrangement joined TRBV4-3 to TRBJ1-1; the D region possibly corresponds to TRBD1 (5 bases align). The CDR3 region: CASSRGGASTEAFF. The DNA sequence is as follows: TGCGCCAGCAGCCGGGGGGGAGCAAGCACTGAAGCTTTCTTT.